The next 6 T cell receptor beta chains were all read from a single sample in a study of neoadjuvant anti-PD-1 for oral cavity cancer. Method: immunoSEQ multiplex PCR; TCRdb's copy keeps in-frame clones and lacks some. Of approximately 15,000 clones listed, roughly 71% were seen once; the top ten hold approximately 2.3%. Time point given: after neoadjuvant nivolumab, at surgical resection. This specimen was PBMCs, taken after nivolumab (anti-PD-1) treatment. These receptors were obtained from a person aged 35-80 years with oral cavity squamous cell carcinoma.

CDR3 region: CASSLTRAGDTQYF. The CDR3 coding sequence is TGCGCCAGCAGCTTGACTCGGGCAGGAGATACGCAGTATTTT. This chain connects TRBV5-1 to TRBJ2-3; D gene ambiguous. The CDR3 is 14 amino acids. Germline-derived CDR1 and CDR2 are SGHRS and YFSETQ. V dropped 1 base and J dropped 5 bases, with 11 bases sitting between them.

The rearrangement joins TRBV6-5 to TRBJ2-1, with a tentative D call TRBD2 (6 bases). The V and J ends lost 8 bases and 4 bases respectively, with 12 bases between them. CDR1 MNHEY and CDR2 SVGAGI come from the germline V gene. The CDR3 runs to 13 residues. The CDR3 here is CASPRTIYNEQFF. The CDR3 coding sequence is TGTGCCAGCCCGCGGACTATTTACAATGAGCAGTTCTTC.

This clone was detected once. V and J are TRBV7-8 and TRBJ2-3, with TRBD1 identical over 7 bases. The CDR3 contains 16 residues. Looked up from germline, CDR1 is SGHVS and CDR2 is FQNEAQ. With 5 bases clipped from V and 4 bases from J, the junction kept 12 bases outside the gene matches. CDR3 residues: CASSRSRQGWADTQYF. CDR3 in DNA: TGTGCCAGCAGCCGCTCCCGACAGGGATGGGCAGATACGCAGTATTTT. The full variable domain, rest sourced from reference TRBV7-8 and TRBJ2-3, is GAGVSQSPRYKVAKRGQDVALRCDPISGHVSLFWYQQALGQGPEFLTYFQNEAQLDKSGLPSDRFFAERPEGSVSTLKIQRTQQEDSAVYLCASSRSRQGWADTQYFGPGTRLTVL.

The chain is built from TRBV4-1 and TRBJ1-3; D might be TRBD1 (6 bases). This CDR3 is built from 17 residues. The V gene lost 1 base and the J gene lost 0 bases, with 13 bases spanning the gap. Germline CDR1 MGHRA, CDR2 YSYEKL. CDR3 amino acids: CASSQVYGGISGNTIYF. CDR3 bases: TGCGCCAGCAGCCAAGTCTATGGGGGCATCTCTGGAAACACCATATATTTT.

This clone was detected only once. The genes are TRBV5-1 and TRBJ2-5, with a tentative D call TRBD2 (6 bases). In germline, CDR1 is SGHRS, CDR2 YFSETQ. This CDR3 has 12 amino acids. Trimming cost V 7 bases and J 5 bases, with 12 bases left between them. The CDR3 bases are TGCGCCAGCTACCAGAGCGGGGAGACCCAGTACTTC. Its translation: CASYQSGETQYF.

This clone was counted only a few times. V usage is TRBV7-3 and J usage is TRBJ1-1; D is ambiguous. The CDR3 length is 13 residues. The ends were cut back, 0 bases at V and 12 bases at J, with 14 bases in the middle. Germline V gene data show CDR1 as SGHTA and CDR2 as FQGTGA. The CDR3: CASSLTESTHPFF. The CDR3 nucleotides read TGTGCCAGCAGCTTAACGGAGAGTACCCATCCTTTCTTT.